This T cell receptor (beta chain) was identified during a study of cytomegalovirus exposure and HLA in healthy donors. This clone appeared a single time. The antigen remains unidentified. Points from the study as a whole: Among TCR beta chains, those listed as cytomegalovirus-associated numbered around 160. Most TCR sequences showed up rarely, but some public TCRs showed up in many donors. Confirmation in vitro established that a few CMV-associated chains were specific for CMV antigens.

V lost 2 bases, J lost 3 bases, and 19 bases lay in between. The germline gives CDR1 MDHEN, CDR2 SYDVKM. CDR3 size: 17 residues. Sequenced by immunoSEQ multiplex PCR; TCRdb stores in-frame clones only, minus some. The sample lists under 250,000 clones; over 75% were seen once. Separate from the approximately 670-subject first cohort, the 120-subject validation cohort was the one that the donors belonged to. Specimen: PBMCs. V usage is TRBV28 and J usage is TRBJ1-1; TRBD1 is a possible D gene (5 bases). This TCR was sampled from a woman aged 18-35 years in good health and CMV-seropositive. CDR3 sequence: CASSLQGGVLGDTEAFF. CDR3 coding DNA: TGTGCCAGCAGTTTACAGGGTGGGGTTCTAGGGGACACTGAAGCTTTCTTT. Drawing the rest from reference TRBV28 and TRBJ1-1, the complete variable domain is DVKVTQSSRYLVKRTGEKVFLECVQDMDHENMFWYRQDPGLGLRLIYFSYDVKMKEKGDIPEGYSVSREKKERFSLILESASTNQTSMYLCASSLQGGVLGDTEAFFGQGTRLTVV.